This TCR beta chain was identified during a study of blood T cell repertoires in COVID-19 (dated by TCRdb to about 2020). Broadly, across the study: Samples from collaborators originated in the United States, Italy and Spain and spanned both the acute and convalescent phases of COVID-19. Sample metadata almost always included a de-identified subject ID, COVID-19 status, age in years and sex. A freely available public database, intended as a resource for researchers studying the immune response to SARS-CoV-2, is where the repertoires were released. The samples were drawn from the first 160 participants of the ongoing ImmuneRACE study and from more than 1,000 subjects provided by 6 global collaborators. The material from the prospective study consisted of cDNA or gDNA derived from T cells, B-cell-depleted T cells, or PBMCs. HLA class I and class II types, where available, came from metadata supplied by the sample provider rather than from assay-based typing. The dataset comprised deeply sampled blood TCRbeta repertoires from subjects exposed to, actively infected with, or recovered from COVID-19. Paper-wide results and their limitations: Clinical and demographic metadata were provided uncurated, with the amount varying by source and participant.

About this clone: Which antigen it targets is not known. Base quality data are lacking; no much larger clone is found one base away.

Whole blood was collected in K2EDTA tubes by collaborating institutions according to the institutions' own protocols. For TCRbeta analysis, collaborators shipped samples as frozen whole blood, isolated PBMCs, or DNA extracted from either of those sample types. The immunoSEQ Assay, a bias-controlled multiplex PCR, was used to amplify TCRbeta CDR3 regions from genomic DNA. Concerning the study's data processing: The number of nucleated cells in each sample was estimated from the amplification of reference gene primers within the assay. To quantify the absolute abundance of each unique TCRbeta CDR3 rearrangement, sequence reads were collapsed and filtered. Productive Simpson clonality was computed per sample as the square root of Simpson's diversity index over productive rearrangements. TCRdb retrieved this table from immuneACCESS and kept in-frame rearrangements only. Not all clones are present; in checked studies, unresolved V genes account for under half, and no reason is known for the remainder. The V and J calls and clone size were taken over from that table, and D and trimming were inferred from the DNA. In this sample the table shows about 140,000 clones, approximately 83% of which occur a single time. The top ten constitute around 1.6% of the sample.

From a lookup of the germline V gene, CDR1 and CDR2 are SGHVS and FQNEAQ. The CDR3 runs 16 residues from the cysteine to the phenylalanine. Solely the CDR3 DNA is kept, with 48 bases framed from the first base. Ends trimmed: V by 4 bases, J by 8 bases; bases unmatched to a gene: 10. The sequenced sample consisted of peripheral blood. The chain joins TRBV7-8 to TRBJ2-1; 11 bases in the middle match TRBD2. The clonotype originates from a human donor in a cohort sampled during active COVID-19. The CDR3 protein sequence reads: CASSSMTSGIGDEQFF. The sequence in DNA is TGTGCCAGCAGCTCGATGACTAGCGGGATAGGAGATGAGCAGTTCTTC.